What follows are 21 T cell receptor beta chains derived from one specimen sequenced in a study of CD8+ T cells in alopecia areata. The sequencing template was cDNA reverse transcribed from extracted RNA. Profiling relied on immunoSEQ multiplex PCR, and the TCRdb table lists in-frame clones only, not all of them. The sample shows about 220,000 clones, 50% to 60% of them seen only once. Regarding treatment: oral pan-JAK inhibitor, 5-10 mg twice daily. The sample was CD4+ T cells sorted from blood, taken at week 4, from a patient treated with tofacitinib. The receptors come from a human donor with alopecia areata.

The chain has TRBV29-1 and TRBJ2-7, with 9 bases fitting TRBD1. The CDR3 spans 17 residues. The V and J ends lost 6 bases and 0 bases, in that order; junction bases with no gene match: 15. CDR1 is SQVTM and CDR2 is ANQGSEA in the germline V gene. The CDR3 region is CSVLRGQGKEGSYEQYF. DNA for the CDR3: TGCAGCGTGCTTCGCGGACAGGGGAAAGAGGGCTCCTACGAGCAGTACTTC.

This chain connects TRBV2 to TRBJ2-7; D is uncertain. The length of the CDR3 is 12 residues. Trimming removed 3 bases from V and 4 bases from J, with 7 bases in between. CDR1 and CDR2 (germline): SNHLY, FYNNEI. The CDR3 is CASSEGSYEQYF. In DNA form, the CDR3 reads TGTGCCAGCAGTGAGGGCTCATACGAGCAGTACTTC.

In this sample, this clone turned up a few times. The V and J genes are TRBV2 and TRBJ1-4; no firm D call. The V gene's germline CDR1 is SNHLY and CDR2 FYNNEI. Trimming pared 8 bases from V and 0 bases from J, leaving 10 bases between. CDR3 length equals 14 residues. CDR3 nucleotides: TGTGCCAGCCGCTTATTTGCAACTAATGAAAAACTGTTTTTT. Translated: CASRLFATNEKLFF.

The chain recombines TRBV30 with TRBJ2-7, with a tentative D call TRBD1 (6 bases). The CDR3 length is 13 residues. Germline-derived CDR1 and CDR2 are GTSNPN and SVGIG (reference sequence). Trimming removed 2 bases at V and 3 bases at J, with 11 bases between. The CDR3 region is CAWSQGGGYEQYF. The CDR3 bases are TGTGCCTGGAGTCAAGGGGGTGGCTACGAGCAGTACTTC.

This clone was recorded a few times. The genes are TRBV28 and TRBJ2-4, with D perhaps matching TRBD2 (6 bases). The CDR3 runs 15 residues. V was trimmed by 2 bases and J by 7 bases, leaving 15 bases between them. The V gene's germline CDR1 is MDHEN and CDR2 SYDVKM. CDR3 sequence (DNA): TGTGCCAGCAGTTTAGGAGGGACCTACGGGAACATTCAGTACTTC. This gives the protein CASSLGGTYGNIQYF.

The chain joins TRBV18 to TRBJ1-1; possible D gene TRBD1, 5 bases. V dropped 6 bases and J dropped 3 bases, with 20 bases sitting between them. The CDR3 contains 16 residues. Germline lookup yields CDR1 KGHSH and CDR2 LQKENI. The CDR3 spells CASSHTTLRDDTEAFF. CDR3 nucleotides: TGTGCCAGCTCCCACACAACCCTCAGGGACGACACTGAAGCTTTCTTT.

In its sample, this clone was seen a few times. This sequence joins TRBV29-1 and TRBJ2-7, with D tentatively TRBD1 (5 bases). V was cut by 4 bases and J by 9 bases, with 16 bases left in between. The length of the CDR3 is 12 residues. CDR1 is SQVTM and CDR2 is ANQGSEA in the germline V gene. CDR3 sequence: CSVVQDPHRQYF. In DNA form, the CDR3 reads TGCAGCGTTGTACAGGATCCTCACAGGCAGTACTTC.

The chain's CDR3 is CATSREGQQFF. For the CDR3, the DNA is TGTGCCACCAGCAGAGAGGGACAGCAGTTCTTC. The chain combines TRBV15 with TRBJ2-1, with D tentatively TRBD1 or TRBD2 (5 bases each). Germline V CDR1 and CDR2: LNHNV, YYDKDF (reference sequence). CDR3 length: 11 amino acids. Trimming cost V 0 bases and J 11 bases, with 5 bases left between them.

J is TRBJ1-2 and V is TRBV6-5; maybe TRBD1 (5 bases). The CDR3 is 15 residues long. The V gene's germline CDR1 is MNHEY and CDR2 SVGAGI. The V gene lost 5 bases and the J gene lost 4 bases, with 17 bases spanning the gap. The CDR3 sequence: CASSQSLRDSYGYTF. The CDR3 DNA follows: TGTGCCAGCAGTCAATCCCTAAGAGACAGCTATGGCTACACCTTC.

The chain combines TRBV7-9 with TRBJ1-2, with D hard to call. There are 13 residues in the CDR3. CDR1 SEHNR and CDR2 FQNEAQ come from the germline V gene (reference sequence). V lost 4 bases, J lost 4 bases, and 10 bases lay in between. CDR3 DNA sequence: TGTGCCAGCAGCTCAAGCGGACGCTATGGCTACACCTTC. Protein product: CASSSSGRYGYTF. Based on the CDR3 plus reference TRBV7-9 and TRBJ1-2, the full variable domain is DTGVSQNPRHKITKRGQNVTFRCDPISEHNRLYWYRQTLGQGPEFLTYFQNEAQLEKSRLLSDRFSAERPKGSFSTLEIQRTEQGDSAMYLCASSSSGRYGYTFGSGTRLTVV.

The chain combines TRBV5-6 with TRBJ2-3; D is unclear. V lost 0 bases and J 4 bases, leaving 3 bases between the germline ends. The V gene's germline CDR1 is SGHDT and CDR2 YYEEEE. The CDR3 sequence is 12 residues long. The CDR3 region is CASSLASDTQYF. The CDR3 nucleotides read TGTGCCAGCAGCTTGGCATCAGATACGCAGTATTTT.

The chain's CDR3 is CASSLGSGGTSQETQYF. CDR3 in DNA: TGCGCCAGCAGCTTGGGTAGCGGGGGCACCTCGCAAGAGACCCAGTACTTC. The chain employs TRBV5-1 and TRBJ2-5; 9 bases fit TRBD2. The CDR3 has 17 amino acids. Trimming removed 0 bases from V and 2 bases from J; junction bases left unmatched: 8. CDR1 is SGHRS, CDR2 YFSETQ, per germline.

In DNA form, the CDR3 reads TGTGCCAGCAGTTACTCTTCCGATCGGCCATATACGCAGTATTTT. Protein sequence: CASSYSSDRPYTQYF. The V and J genes are TRBV6-6 and TRBJ2-3, with unresolved D. The CDR3 is made up of 15 amino acids. Looked up from germline, CDR1 is MNHNY and CDR2 is SVGAGI (reference sequence). V lost 0 bases to trimming and J lost 7 bases, with 14 bases between them.

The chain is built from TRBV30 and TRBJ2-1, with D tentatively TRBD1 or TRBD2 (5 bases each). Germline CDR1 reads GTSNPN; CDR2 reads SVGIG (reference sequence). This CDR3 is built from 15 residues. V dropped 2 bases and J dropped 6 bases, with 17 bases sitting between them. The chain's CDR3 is CAWSRTGAGSNEQFF. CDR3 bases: TGTGCCTGGAGTAGGACCGGGGCAGGTTCCAATGAGCAGTTCTTC.

The CDR3 DNA sequence: TGTGCCAGCAGCAAGACTAGCGGGGGGCTAAATACGCAGTATTTT. This sequence encodes CASSKTSGGLNTQYF. The chain joins TRBV7-6 to TRBJ2-3; the match to TRBD2 covers 13 bases. With V trimmed by 5 bases and J by 7 bases, 6 bases remained unmatched. CDR1 and CDR2 from the germline V gene are SGHVS and FNYEAQ. CDR3 length: 15 amino acids.

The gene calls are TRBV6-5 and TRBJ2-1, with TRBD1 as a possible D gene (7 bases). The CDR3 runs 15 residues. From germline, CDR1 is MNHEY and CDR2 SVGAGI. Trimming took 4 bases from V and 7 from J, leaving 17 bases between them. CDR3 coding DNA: TGTGCCAGCAGTTCGACCAGGGGGGCCCGGAATGAGCAGTTCTTC. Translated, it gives CASSSTRGARNEQFF.

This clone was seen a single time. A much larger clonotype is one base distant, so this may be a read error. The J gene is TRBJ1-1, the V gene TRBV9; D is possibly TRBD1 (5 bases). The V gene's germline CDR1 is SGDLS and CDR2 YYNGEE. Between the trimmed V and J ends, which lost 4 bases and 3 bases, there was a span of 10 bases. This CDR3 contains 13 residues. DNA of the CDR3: TGTGCCAGCAGCCCCGGGGGGGACACTGAAGCTTTCTTT. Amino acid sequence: CASSPGGDTEAFF.

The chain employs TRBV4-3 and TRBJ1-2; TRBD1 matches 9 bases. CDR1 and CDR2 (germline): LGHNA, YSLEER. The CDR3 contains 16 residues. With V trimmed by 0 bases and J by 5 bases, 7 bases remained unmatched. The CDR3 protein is CASSQEGPGQGYGYTF. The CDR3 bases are TGCGCCAGCAGCCAAGAAGGCCCGGGACAGGGATATGGCTACACCTTC.

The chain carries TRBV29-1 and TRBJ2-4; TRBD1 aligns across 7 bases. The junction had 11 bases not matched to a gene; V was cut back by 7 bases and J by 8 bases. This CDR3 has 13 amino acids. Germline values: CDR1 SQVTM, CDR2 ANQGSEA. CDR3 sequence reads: CSAKGASRDIQYF. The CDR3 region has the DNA TGCAGCGCCAAGGGGGCGTCTAGGGACATTCAGTACTTC.

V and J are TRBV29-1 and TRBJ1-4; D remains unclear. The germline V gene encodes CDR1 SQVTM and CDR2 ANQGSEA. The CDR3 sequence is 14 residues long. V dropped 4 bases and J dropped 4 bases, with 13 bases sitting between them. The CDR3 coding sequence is TGCAGCGTTGCGCCACGGAATCTTAATGAAAAACTGTTTTTT. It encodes CSVAPRNLNEKLFF.

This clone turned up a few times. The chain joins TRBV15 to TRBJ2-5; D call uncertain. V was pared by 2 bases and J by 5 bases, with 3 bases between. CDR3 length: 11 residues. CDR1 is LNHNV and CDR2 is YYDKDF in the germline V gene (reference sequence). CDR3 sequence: CATSRRETQYF. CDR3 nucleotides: TGTGCCACCAGCAGAAGGGAGACCCAGTACTTC.